What follows are 2 T cell receptor beta chains derived from one specimen sequenced in a study of human T cells and chemical hapten exposure. Described time point: patch test 1, 2 weeks after DPC sensitization. Stated treatment: therapeutic diphenylcyclopropenone sensitization with weekly scalp DPC. Via MiXCR, TCRdb re-called the RACE reads, giving one row per CDR3 protein. The sample includes tens of thousands of distinct CDR3 sequences, roughly a tenth of them seen just once. Source: whole blood, taken in connection with sensitization to the hapten diphenylcyclopropenone (DPC). The receptor source for this set is a woman in her thirties or forties with alopecia areata. Some clones in this sample may be carry-over from other donors' samples.

This clonotype was counted only a few times. The V and J genes are TRBV2 and TRBJ1-1; a weak D match, TRBD1 (6 bases). Germline V gene sequence: CDR1 SNHLY, CDR2 FYNNEI. CDR3 length equals 14 residues. The germline V and J ends were trimmed by 4 bases and 5 bases, with 14 bases remaining between them. CDR3 in DNA: TGTGCCAGCAGTGCAGGCCAGGGGAGGACTGAAGCTTTCTTT. This translates into CASSAGQGRTEAFF.

This chain uses TRBV5-5 with TRBJ2-1; possibly TRBD2 for D (5 bases). Germline CDR1 is SGHKS and CDR2 is YYEKEE (reference sequence). Trimming left V 2 bases short and J 8 bases short, with 8 bases between. This CDR3 is built from 12 residues. The CDR3 reads CASSFVEDEQFF. CDR3 coding DNA: TGTGCCAGCAGCTTCGTGGAGGATGAGCAGTTCTTC.